Below, 31 T cell receptor beta chains from the same sample are listed, as sequenced in a study of OX40 agonist ivuxolimab in advanced cancers. Sequencing was performed with immunoSEQ multiplex PCR; in TCRdb, only in-frame clones are kept and a portion is missing. The sample lists some 83,000 clones; roughly 93% were seen once. The sample in question was CD4+ or CD8+ T cells sorted from blood, obtained in a trial of the OX40 agonist ivuxolimab. These receptors all come from an adult with an advanced solid tumor such as melanoma, head and neck, liver or kidney cancer.

This chain links TRBV27 with TRBJ2-5; D is possibly TRBD2 (5 bases). Germline V gene data show CDR1 as MNHEY and CDR2 as SMNVEV (reference sequence). Trimming removed 2 bases at V and 2 bases at J, with 15 bases between. This CDR3 has 16 residues. DNA of the CDR3: TGTGCCAGCAGTTTAGGGGAGCCGCGCTTACAAGAGACCCAGTACTTC. It translates to CASSLGEPRLQETQYF.

The V gene is TRBV6-5, the J gene TRBJ2-1, with D tentatively TRBD2 (5 bases). The CDR3 totals 15 residues. Trimming left V 0 bases short and J 9 bases short, with 15 bases between. CDR1 and CDR2 (germline): MNHEY, SVGAGI. DNA for the CDR3: TGTGCCAGCAGTTACTCGAACTACGGAGGTGGTGAGCAGTTCTTC. Translating it yields CASSYSNYGGGEQFF.

The gene calls are TRBV2 and TRBJ2-3, with D tentatively TRBD2 (6 bases). With 7 bases removed from V and 1 base from J, the gap between germline ends came to 27 bases. The CDR3 runs to 19 residues. Germline lookup yields CDR1 SNHLY and CDR2 FYNNEI. The DNA for the CDR3 is TGTGCCAGCACCCCCCCGGGCACCGCAGGGAGGATGGGCACAGATACGCAGTATTTT. It translates to CASTPPGTAGRMGTDTQYF.

The rearrangement uses TRBV5-6 and TRBJ2-7, with D possibly TRBD2 on 5 matching bases. This CDR3 is 13 amino acids long. CDR1 is SGHDT and CDR2 is YYEEEE in the germline V gene. V was pared by 4 bases and J by 5 bases, with 13 bases between. CDR3 bases: TGTGCCAGCAGCCCCGGGATTTTCCACGAGCAGTACTTC. This encodes CASSPGIFHEQYF.

The V and J genes are TRBV5-1 and TRBJ2-7; 8 positions match TRBD1. This CDR3 contains 15 residues. J was trimmed by 5 bases and V by 4 bases; bases with no gene match: 11. The germline CDR1 and CDR2 sequences are SGHRS and YFSETQ. The CDR3 coding sequence is TGCGCCAGCAGCCCCTCAGGGGGCTCTTTCAACGAGCAGTACTTC. Protein: CASSPSGGSFNEQYF.

The V and J genes are TRBV13 and TRBJ2-7, with TRBD1 as a possible D gene (6 bases). The CDR3 has 10 amino acids. V was cut by 11 bases and J by 6 bases, with 11 bases left in between. Germline assignment: CDR1 PRHDT and CDR2 FYEKMQ (reference sequence). The CDR3 DNA is TGTGCCGTGGGGGCGAGCGAGCAGTACTTC. Amino acid sequence: CAVGASEQYF.

The J gene is TRBJ1-2, the V gene TRBV27; unclear D gene. Germline lookup yields CDR1 MNHEY and CDR2 SMNVEV (reference sequence). Between the trimmed V and J ends, which lost 5 bases and 4 bases, there was a span of 11 bases. The CDR3 loop spans 13 amino acids. The CDR3 bases are TGTGCCAGCAGTATTGGGCTCTCCTATGGCTACACCTTC. This translates into CASSIGLSYGYTF.

This chain uses TRBV29-1 with TRBJ1-2; D is undetermined. From germline, CDR1 is SQVTM and CDR2 ANQGSEA. This CDR3 is 10 amino acids long. The V gene lost 4 bases and the J gene lost 6 bases, with 6 bases spanning the gap. This CDR3 reads CSVAGDGYTF. In nucleotides, the CDR3 is TGCAGCGTTGCCGGGGATGGCTACACCTTC.

This clone was recorded once. The V gene is TRBV27, the J gene TRBJ1-4; possibly TRBD1 for D (5 bases). V was shortened by 3 bases and J by 4 bases, with 12 bases between the two germline ends. CDR3 length: 15 residues. The germline V gene has CDR1 MNHEY and CDR2 SMNVEV (reference sequence). CDR3 bases: TGTGCCAGCAGTTTCATCGGACAAATTAATGAAAAACTGTTTTTT. Its translation is CASSFIGQINEKLFF. The whole variable domain, filled in from reference TRBV27 and TRBJ1-4, reads EAQVTQNPRYLITVTGKKLTVTCSQNMNHEYMSWYRQDPGLGLRQIYYSMNVEVTDKGDVPEGYKVSRKEKRNFPLILESPSPNQTSLYFCASSFIGQINEKLFFGSGTQLSVL.

The V gene is TRBV27, the J gene TRBJ1-2; D uncertain. V was cut by 5 bases and J by 3 bases, with 10 bases left in between. The germline V gene encodes CDR1 MNHEY and CDR2 SMNVEV (reference sequence). This CDR3 region has 13 residues. The CDR3 region has the DNA TGTGCCAGCAGTACAGCCCGTGACTATGGCTACACCTTC. This codes for CASSTARDYGYTF.

The chain has TRBV27 and TRBJ2-7; TRBD2 is a possible D gene (6 bases). The germline V gene encodes CDR1 MNHEY and CDR2 SMNVEV (reference sequence). V lost 8 bases, J lost 4 bases, and 18 bases lay in between. CDR3 length equals 14 residues. The CDR3: CASAPRGSQYEQYF. In DNA, the CDR3 is TGTGCCAGCGCGCCCCGGGGGTCTCAGTACGAGCAGTACTTC.

The chain couples TRBV28 to TRBJ1-1; D possibly corresponds to TRBD1 (6 bases). Germline CDR1 is MDHEN and CDR2 is SYDVKM. V was shortened by 2 bases and J by 5 bases, with 9 bases between the two germline ends. The CDR3 extends over 13 amino acids. The CDR3 DNA follows: TGTGCCAGCAGTTTAAGAGGGGGGACTGAAGCTTTCTTT. Protein sequence: CASSLRGGTEAFF.

The chain has TRBV19 and TRBJ1-3; D gene ambiguous. Trimming took 7 bases from V and 4 from J, leaving 11 bases between them. The CDR3 loop spans 13 amino acids. CDR1 and CDR2 from the germline V gene are LNHDA and SQIVND (reference sequence). The CDR3 loop is CASMVAPGNTIYF. DNA for the CDR3: TGTGCCAGTATGGTAGCTCCAGGAAACACCATATATTTT. Combining the CDR3 with reference TRBV19 and TRBJ1-3 gives the whole variable domain DGGITQSPKYLFRKEGQNVTLSCEQNLNHDAMYWYRQDPGQGLRLIYYSQIVNDFQKGDIAEGYSVSREKKESFPLTVTSAQKNPTAFYLCASMVAPGNTIYFGEGSWLTVV.

The chain combines TRBV4-3 with TRBJ2-1; D is undetermined. CDR1 is LGHNA, CDR2 YSLEER, per germline. V was clipped by 0 bases and J by 7 bases, with 4 bases between them. CDR3 length: 12 residues. Written as DNA, the CDR3 is TGCGCCAGCAGCCAAGATGGAAATGAGCAGTTCTTC. Encoded protein: CASSQDGNEQFF.

The rearrangement joins TRBV7-9 to TRBJ2-7; 8 bases are a match to TRBD1. Germline CDR1 reads SEHNR; CDR2 reads FQNEAQ (reference sequence). The trim removed 4 bases at V and 3 bases at J, leaving 8 bases unmatched. The CDR3 covers 15 residues. This chain's CDR3 is CASSSTGVDYYEQYF. The CDR3 bases are TGTGCCAGCAGCTCGACAGGGGTCGACTACTACGAGCAGTACTTC. Combining the CDR3 with reference TRBV7-9 and TRBJ2-7 gives the whole variable domain DTGVSQNPRHKITKRGQNVTFRCDPISEHNRLYWYRQTLGQGPEFLTYFQNEAQLEKSRLLSDRFSAERPKGSFSTLEIQRTEQGDSAMYLCASSSTGVDYYEQYFGPGTRLTVT.

V usage is TRBV7-6 and J usage is TRBJ2-3, with D unclear. With 2 bases removed from V and 0 bases from J, the gap between germline ends came to 6 bases. The CDR3 covers 14 residues. Germline loops: CDR1 SGHVS, CDR2 FNYEAQ. The CDR3 DNA is TGTGCCAGCAGCTTACTGGGCAGCACAGATACGCAGTATTTT. It encodes CASSLLGSTDTQYF.

The chain combines TRBV30 with TRBJ1-1; TRBD1 is a possible D gene (5 bases). The length of the CDR3 is 12 residues. V gave up 2 bases and J gave up 7 bases, with 11 bases separating them. The germline V gene has CDR1 GTSNPN and CDR2 SVGIG (reference sequence). CDR3 DNA sequence: TGTGCCTGGAGTTATGCGGGGGGTGAAGCTTTCTTT. This sequence encodes CAWSYAGGEAFF. Full variable domain (remainder filled in from reference TRBV30 and TRBJ1-1): SQTIHQWPATLVQPVGSPLSLECTVEGTSNPNLYWYRQAAGRGLQLLFYSVGIGQISSEVPQNLSASRPQDRQFILSSKKLLLSDSGFYLCAWSYAGGEAFFGQGTRLTVV.

This sequence joins TRBV11-2 and TRBJ1-3, with unresolved D. The CDR3 covers 11 residues. Germline V gene sequence: CDR1 SGHAT, CDR2 FQNNGV. The ends were cut back, 6 bases at V and 3 bases at J, with 3 bases in the middle. The CDR3 bases are TGTGCCAGCAGACGTGGAAACACCATATATTTT. Protein: CASRRGNTIYF. Full variable domain (missing parts from reference TRBV11-2 and TRBJ1-3): EAGVAQSPRYKIIEKRQSVAFWCNPISGHATLYWYQQILGQGPKLLIQFQNNGVVDDSQLPKDRFSAERLKGVDSTLKIQPAKLEDSAVYLCASRRGNTIYFGEGSWLTVV.

The DNA for the CDR3 is TGCGCCAGCAGCCAAACGATCGGCCGTTTGAGCACTGAAGCTTTCTTT. Its protein product is CASSQTIGRLSTEAFF. The chain links TRBV4-3 to TRBJ1-1; D call uncertain. The germline V gene encodes CDR1 LGHNA and CDR2 YSLEER. The length of the CDR3 is 16 residues. V lost 2 bases and J 4 bases, leaving 17 bases between the germline ends.

V usage is TRBV4-3 and J usage is TRBJ2-5, with 8 nucleotides matching TRBD1. The CDR3 has 15 residues. Germline V lookup: CDR1 LGHNA, CDR2 YSLEER. Trimming took 0 bases from V and 3 from J; bases not matched to a gene: 3. Here the CDR3 DNA reads TGCGCCAGCAGCCAAGATCAGGGGGCAGAAGAGACCCAGTACTTC. It yields the protein CASSQDQGAEETQYF.

The chain combines TRBV7-3 with TRBJ2-2, with D perhaps TRBD1 (6 bases). Trimming shortened V by 4 bases and J by 4 bases, and 13 bases separated the two germline ends. This CDR3 comprises 15 residues. The germline CDR1 and CDR2 sequences are SGHTA and FQGTGA. DNA for the CDR3: TGTGCCAGCAGCTCCATCCCAGGGGCCACCGGGGAGCTGTTTTTT. Its translation: CASSSIPGATGELFF.

The chain has TRBV28 and TRBJ2-1; D perhaps matches TRBD1 (5 bases). This CDR3 contains 15 residues. Trimming shortened V by 5 bases and J by 5 bases, and 16 bases separated the two germline ends. Germline-derived CDR1 and CDR2 are MDHEN and SYDVKM. The CDR3 bases are TGTGCCAGCAGTGTGGACAAGGGGTCGGACAATGAGCAGTTCTTC. It translates to CASSVDKGSDNEQFF.

The genes are TRBV7-2 and TRBJ2-1; possible D gene TRBD1, 6 bases. The CDR3 has 15 amino acids. Germline lookup yields CDR1 SGHTA and CDR2 FQGNSA. Trimming shortened V by 4 bases and J by 8 bases, and 18 bases separated the two germline ends. The CDR3 spells CASSSPGQGHHEQFF. The CDR3 nucleotides are TGTGCCAGCAGCTCCCCGGGACAAGGGCATCATGAGCAGTTCTTC.

The chain employs TRBV27 and TRBJ2-7; TRBD1 or TRBD2 may be the D gene (5 bases each). The CDR3 runs to 15 residues. With 1 base removed from V and 3 bases from J, the gap between germline ends came to 13 bases. The germline gives CDR1 MNHEY, CDR2 SMNVEV (reference sequence). CDR3 nucleotides: TGTGCCAGCAGTTTATTCGCCGGGGCCAACTACGAGCAGTACTTC. It yields the protein CASSLFAGANYEQYF.

The chain joins TRBV10-2 to TRBJ2-7; D possibly corresponds to TRBD1 (5 bases). This CDR3 has 13 residues. Trimming removed 9 bases from V and 1 base from J, with 13 bases in between. Germline V lookup: CDR1 WSHSY, CDR2 SAAADI. CDR3 sequence (DNA): TGCGCCAGTACTTGGGGCGGTTCCTACGAGCAGTACTTC. Translated, it gives CASTWGGSYEQYF.

The rearrangement uses TRBV15 and TRBJ1-5; the match to TRBD1 covers 7 bases. The CDR3 spans 15 residues. Germline V lookup: CDR1 LNHNV, CDR2 YYDKDF (reference sequence). V shed 3 bases, J shed 3 bases, and the junction held 5 bases outside the gene matches. CDR3 region: CATSSTQGTNQPQHF. CDR3 sequence (DNA): TGTGCCACCAGCAGTACACAGGGGACCAATCAGCCCCAGCATTTT.

This clone was recorded a few times. Other DNA sequences in the same sample also yield this CDR3. V is TRBV5-4 and J is TRBJ1-5; D is unresolved. CDR3 length: 14 residues. The germline V and J ends were trimmed by 1 base and 2 bases, with 7 bases remaining between them. Germline V CDR1 and CDR2: SGHNT, YYREEE (reference sequence). The CDR3 protein is CASSLMGGNQPQHF. DNA of the CDR3: TGTGCCAGCAGCTTGATGGGCGGCAATCAGCCCCAGCATTTT.

The chain has TRBV29-1 and TRBJ1-1; 8 bases agree with TRBD1. Looked up from germline, CDR1 is SQVTM and CDR2 is ANQGSEA. The CDR3 runs to 13 residues. The V segment lost 3 bases and the J segment 8 bases; nucleotides outside the gene matches: 8. The CDR3 region has the DNA TGCAGCGTTGAGGCAGTAGGGACAGGAGAAGCTTTCTTT. Translated, it gives CSVEAVGTGEAFF.

The rearrangement uses TRBV5-4 and TRBJ2-4, with D maybe TRBD1 (5 bases). CDR1 is SGHNT, CDR2 YYREEE, per germline (reference sequence). Trimming cost V 0 bases and J 6 bases, with 13 bases left between them. The CDR3 spans 15 residues. The CDR3 region has the DNA TGTGCCAGCAGCTTGGGGCCCCGACAGCCAAACATTCAGTACTTC. Encoded protein: CASSLGPRQPNIQYF.

The chain joins TRBV27 to TRBJ2-1; the match to TRBD2 covers 7 bases. The junction had 3 bases not matched to a gene; V was cut back by 2 bases and J by 2 bases. The CDR3 is 15 residues long. Germline-derived CDR1 and CDR2 are MNHEY and SMNVEV (reference sequence). CDR3 residues: CASSLSGTAYNEQFF. The CDR3 nucleotides read TGTGCCAGCAGTTTAAGCGGGACGGCCTACAATGAGCAGTTCTTC.

V and J are TRBV7-8 and TRBJ1-1; D is possibly TRBD1 (6 bases). V was pared by 1 base and J by 7 bases, with 10 bases between. This CDR3 region has 13 residues. From germline, CDR1 is SGHVS and CDR2 FQNEAQ. The CDR3 reads CASSLEGGDEAFF. Here the CDR3 DNA reads TGTGCCAGCAGCTTAGAAGGGGGGGATGAAGCTTTCTTT.